This TCR beta chain was sequenced for a study of beta chain features in type 1 diabetes. The wider study: Healthy donors resembled patients in age, gender and cell yields. Findings and caveats of the study: cDNA-based reads could over-represent cells with high TCR expression.

Expressed TCRB transcripts were sequenced, since all the RNA that had been isolated was reverse transcribed. The assay was immunoSEQ multiplex PCR, and TCRdb's table has in-frame clones only and misses some. Of 850,000 to 900,000 clones in the sample, about 17% are singletons; the top ten hold around 0.02%. The CDR3 is 16 residues long. CDR1 and CDR2 from the germline V gene are LNHDA and SQIVND (reference sequence). The germline V and J ends were trimmed by 3 bases and 1 base, with 13 bases remaining between them. Worth noting for this clone: Its antigen is as yet unknown.

The single heparinised draw taken from each donor contained around 100 mL of blood on average. The receptor was derived from a woman under 30 in good health. The V gene is TRBV19, the J gene TRBJ2-1; D is unresolved. Sequences were obtained from naive CD4+ T cells from blood. CDR3 loop: CASSIRPVGSYNEQFF. In nucleotides, the CDR3 is TGTGCCAGTAGTATCCGACCAGTCGGGTCCTACAATGAGCAGTTCTTC.